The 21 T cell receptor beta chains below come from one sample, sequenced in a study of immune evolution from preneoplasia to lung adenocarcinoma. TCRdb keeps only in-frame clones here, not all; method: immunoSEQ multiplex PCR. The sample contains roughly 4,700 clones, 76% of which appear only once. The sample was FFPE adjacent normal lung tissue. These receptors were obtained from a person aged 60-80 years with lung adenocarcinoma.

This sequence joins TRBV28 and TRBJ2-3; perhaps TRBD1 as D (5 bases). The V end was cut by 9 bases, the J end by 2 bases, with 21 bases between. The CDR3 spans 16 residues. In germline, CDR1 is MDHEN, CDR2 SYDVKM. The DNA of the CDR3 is TGTGCCAGTCCTCCAGACGGGTCAGGGTTCACAGATACGCAGTATTTT. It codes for CASPPDGSGFTDTQYF.

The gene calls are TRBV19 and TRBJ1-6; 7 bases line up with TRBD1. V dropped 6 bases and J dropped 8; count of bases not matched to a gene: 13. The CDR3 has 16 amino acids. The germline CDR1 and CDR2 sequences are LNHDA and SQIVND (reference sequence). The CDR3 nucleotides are TGTGCCAGTAGGTCGGGACAGAGGGGATGGGATTCACCCCTCCACTTT. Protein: CASRSGQRGWDSPLHF.

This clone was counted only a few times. DNA for the CDR3: TGTGCCAGTAGTATAGATGGGGCTAGCGGGGGATTCACAGATACGCAGTATTTT. Its translation: CASSIDGASGGFTDTQYF. The chain uses TRBV19 and TRBJ2-3, with 10 bases that match TRBD2. The CDR3 runs 18 residues. CDR1 is LNHDA, CDR2 SQIVND, per germline (reference sequence). V was pared by 0 bases and J by 2 bases, with 8 bases of the junction left unmatched.

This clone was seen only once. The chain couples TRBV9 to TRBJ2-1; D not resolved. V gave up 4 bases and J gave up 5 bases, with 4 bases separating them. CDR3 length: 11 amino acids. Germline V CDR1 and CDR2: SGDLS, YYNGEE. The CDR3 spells CASSFNNEQFF. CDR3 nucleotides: TGTGCCAGCAGCTTCAACAATGAGCAGTTCTTC.

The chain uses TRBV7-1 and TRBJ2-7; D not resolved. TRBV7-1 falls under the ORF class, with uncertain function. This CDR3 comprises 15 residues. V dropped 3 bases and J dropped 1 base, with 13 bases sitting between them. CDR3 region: CASSSTDGRSYEQYF. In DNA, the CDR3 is TGTGCCAGCAGCTCGACGGACGGGCGATCCTACGAGCAGTACTTC.

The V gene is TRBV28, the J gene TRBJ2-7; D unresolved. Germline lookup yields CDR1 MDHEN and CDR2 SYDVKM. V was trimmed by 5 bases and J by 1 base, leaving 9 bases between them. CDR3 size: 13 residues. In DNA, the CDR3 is TGTGCCAGCAGTGCAACACCGTCCTACGAGCAGTACTTC. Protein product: CASSATPSYEQYF.

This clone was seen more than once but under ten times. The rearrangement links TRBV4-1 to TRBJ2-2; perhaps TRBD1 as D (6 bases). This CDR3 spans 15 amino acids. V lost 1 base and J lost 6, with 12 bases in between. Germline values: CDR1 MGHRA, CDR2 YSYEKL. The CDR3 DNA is TGCGCCAGCAGCCAAGCGAGACAGGTCCCCGGGGAGCTGTTTTTT. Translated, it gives CASSQARQVPGELFF.

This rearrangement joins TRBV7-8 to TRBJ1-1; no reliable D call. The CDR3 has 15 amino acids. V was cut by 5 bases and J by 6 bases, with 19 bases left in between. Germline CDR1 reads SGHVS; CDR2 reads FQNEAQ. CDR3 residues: CASSPPTLVAAEAFF. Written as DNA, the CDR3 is TGTGCCAGCAGCCCCCCAACCTTGGTTGCCGCTGAAGCTTTCTTT.

DNA for the CDR3: TGTGCCAGTAGTATAGGGACCCTTCCCGGCTACACCTTC. Protein: CASSIGTLPGYTF. This sequence joins TRBV19 and TRBJ1-2; no reliable D call. Per the germline V gene, CDR1 is LNHDA and CDR2 is SQIVND (reference sequence). Trimming took 1 base from V and 8 from J, leaving 11 bases between them. This CDR3 has 13 amino acids.

CDR3: CASSDTVGASTDTQYF. For the CDR3, the DNA is TGTGCCAGCAGTGACACCGTGGGAGCTAGCACAGATACGCAGTATTTT. This chain joins TRBV6-4 and TRBJ2-3, with D possibly matching TRBD2 (5 bases). Trimming took off 2 bases at V and 0 bases at J, with 12 bases between the two ends. CDR1 is MRHNA and CDR2 is SNTAGT in the germline V gene. This CDR3 is built from 16 residues.

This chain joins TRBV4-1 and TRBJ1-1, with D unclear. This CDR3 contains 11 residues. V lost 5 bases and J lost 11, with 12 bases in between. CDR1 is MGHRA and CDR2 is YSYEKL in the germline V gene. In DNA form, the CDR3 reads TGCGCCAGCAGCGACGGCCCTATGGCTTTCTTT. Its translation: CASSDGPMAFF.

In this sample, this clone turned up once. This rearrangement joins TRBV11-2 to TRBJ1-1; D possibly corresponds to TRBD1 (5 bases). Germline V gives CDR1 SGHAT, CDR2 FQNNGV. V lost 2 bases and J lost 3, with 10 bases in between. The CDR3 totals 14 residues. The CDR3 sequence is CASSLTPGHTEAFF. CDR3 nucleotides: TGTGCCAGCAGCTTAACCCCAGGGCACACTGAAGCTTTCTTT.

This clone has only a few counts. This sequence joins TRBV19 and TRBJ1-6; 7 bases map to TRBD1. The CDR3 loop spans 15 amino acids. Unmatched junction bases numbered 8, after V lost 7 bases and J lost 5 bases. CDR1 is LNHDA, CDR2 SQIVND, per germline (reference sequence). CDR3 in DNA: TGTGCCAGTAACAGGGGCGCGGATAATAATTCACCCCTCCACTTT. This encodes CASNRGADNNSPLHF.

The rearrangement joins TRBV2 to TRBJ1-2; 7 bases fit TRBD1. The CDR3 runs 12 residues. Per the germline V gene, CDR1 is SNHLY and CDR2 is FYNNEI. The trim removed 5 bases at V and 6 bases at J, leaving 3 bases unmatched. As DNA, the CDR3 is TGTGCCAGCAGTCAACAGGGGAATGGCTACACCTTC. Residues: CASSQQGNGYTF.

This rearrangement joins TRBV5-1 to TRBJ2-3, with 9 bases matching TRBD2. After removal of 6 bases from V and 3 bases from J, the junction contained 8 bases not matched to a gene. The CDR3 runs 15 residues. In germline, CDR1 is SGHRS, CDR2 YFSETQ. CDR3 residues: CASKIVTSGTDTQYF. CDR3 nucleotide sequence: TGCGCCAGCAAAATAGTGACTAGCGGTACAGATACGCAGTATTTT. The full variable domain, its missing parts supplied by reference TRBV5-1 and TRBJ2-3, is KAGVTQTPRYLIKTRGQQVTLSCSPISGHRSVSWYQQTPGQGLQFLFEYFSETQRNKGNFPGRFSGRQFSNSRSEMNVSTLELGDSALYLCASKIVTSGTDTQYFGPGTRLTVL.

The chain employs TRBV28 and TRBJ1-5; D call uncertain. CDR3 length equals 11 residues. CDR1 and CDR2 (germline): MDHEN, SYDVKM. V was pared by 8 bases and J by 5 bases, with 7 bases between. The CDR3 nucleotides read TGTGCCAGCGGTACCCATCAGCCCCAGCATTTT. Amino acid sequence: CASGTHQPQHF.

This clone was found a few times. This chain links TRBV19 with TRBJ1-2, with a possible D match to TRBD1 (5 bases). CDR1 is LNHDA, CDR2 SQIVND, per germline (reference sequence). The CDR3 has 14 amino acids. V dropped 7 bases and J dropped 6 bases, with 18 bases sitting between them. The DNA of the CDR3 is TGTGCCAGTAATACCGTGGGGGTGGCGGATGGCTACACCTTC. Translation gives CASNTVGVADGYTF.

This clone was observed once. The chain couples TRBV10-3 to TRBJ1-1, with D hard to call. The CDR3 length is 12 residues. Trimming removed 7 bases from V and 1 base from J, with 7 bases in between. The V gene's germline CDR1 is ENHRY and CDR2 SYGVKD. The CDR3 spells CAIKTANTEAFF. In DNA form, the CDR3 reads TGTGCCATCAAGACCGCGAACACTGAAGCTTTCTTT.

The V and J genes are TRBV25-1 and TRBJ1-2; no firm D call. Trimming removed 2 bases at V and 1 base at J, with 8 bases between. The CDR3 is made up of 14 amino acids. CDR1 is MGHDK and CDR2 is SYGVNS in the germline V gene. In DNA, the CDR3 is TGTGCCAGCAGTGAACCGGGCGATAACTATGGCTACACCTTC. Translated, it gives CASSEPGDNYGYTF.

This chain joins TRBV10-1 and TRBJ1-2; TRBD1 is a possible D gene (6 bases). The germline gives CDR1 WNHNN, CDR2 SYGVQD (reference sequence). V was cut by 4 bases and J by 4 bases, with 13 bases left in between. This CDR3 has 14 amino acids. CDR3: CASSGGGLGYGYTF. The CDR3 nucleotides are TGCGCCAGCAGTGGTGGGGGCTTGGGCTATGGCTACACCTTC.

The CDR3 reads CASSPRWSLNTEAFF. The CDR3 DNA reads as TGTGCCAGCAGCCCTCGATGGAGCCTGAACACTGAAGCTTTCTTT. The chain recombines TRBV9 with TRBJ1-1; D gene ambiguous. This CDR3 spans 15 amino acids. V lost 4 bases and J 0 bases, leaving 13 bases between the germline ends. The germline V gene has CDR1 SGDLS and CDR2 YYNGEE.